These 18 T cell receptor beta chains were all obtained from the same sample, sequenced in a study of blood T cell repertoires in COVID-19. Libraries were prepared by immunoSEQ multiplex PCR; TCRdb keeps only in-frame clonotypes and omits some of them. The table lists tens of thousands of clones, around 88% of them singletons, with 16% in the top ten. The sequencing sample was made of peripheral blood. Receptor source: a man aged 40-49 years with COVID-19, enrolled during active disease.

The V gene is TRBV9, the J gene TRBJ1-3; a weak D match, TRBD1 (5 bases). Germline values: CDR1 SGDLS, CDR2 YYNGEE. This CDR3 is 18 amino acids long. The ends were cut back, 3 bases at V and 4 bases at J, with 23 bases in the middle. DNA of the CDR3: TGTGCCAGCAGCGATCAACATTGGGGCAGGGAGGACGGAAACACCATATATTTT. Its translation is CASSDQHWGREDGNTIYF.

The chain is built from TRBV25-1 and TRBJ1-2; the match to TRBD1 covers 8 bases. Trimming removed 5 bases from V and 7 bases from J; junction bases left unmatched: 18. This CDR3 is 17 amino acids long. Per germline, CDR1 MGHDK and CDR2 SYGVNS. The CDR3 bases are TGTGCCAGCAGTTCAACTCTAACCGGGACAGGATATGCTGGCTACACCTTC. It encodes CASSSTLTGTGYAGYTF.

V gene TRBV3-1 (or the pseudogene TRBV3-2) combines with J gene TRBJ2-7; tentatively, D is TRBD2 (6 bases). V lost 3 bases and J 5 bases, leaving 14 bases between the germline ends. The CDR3 runs 14 residues. The germline V gene has CDR1 LGHDT and CDR2 YNNKEL (reference sequence). Here the CDR3 DNA reads TGTGCCAGCAGCCAGGGTGGGGGGTTCCACGAGCAGTACTTC. Amino acid sequence: CASSQGGGFHEQYF.

The chain links TRBV19 to TRBJ2-3; TRBD1 might be the D (6 bases). Germline-derived CDR1 and CDR2 are LNHDA and SQIVND (reference sequence). The CDR3 sequence is 13 residues long. Trimming pared 5 bases from V and 2 bases from J, leaving 8 bases between. The CDR3 sequence is CASSWTVTDTQYF. As DNA, the CDR3 is TGTGCCAGTAGTTGGACAGTCACAGATACGCAGTATTTT.

The V call is TRBV5-1, the J call TRBJ2-1; 14 bases are shared with TRBD2. The CDR3 sequence is 21 residues long. Germline assignment: CDR1 SGHRS and CDR2 YFSETQ. V lost 3 bases to trimming and J lost 0 bases; unmatched junction nucleotides: 14. CDR3 sequence reads: CASSSSEGLAGARSSYNEQFF. The CDR3, as DNA: TGCGCCAGCAGCTCGTCGGAGGGACTAGCGGGGGCAAGGAGCTCCTACAATGAGCAGTTCTTC.

This chain connects TRBV5-4 to TRBJ2-2; TRBD2 matches at 7 bases. The CDR3 contains 14 residues. With 4 bases clipped from V and 7 bases from J, the junction kept 7 bases outside the gene matches. Germline assignment: CDR1 SGHNT and CDR2 YYREEE (reference sequence). The CDR3 is CASSRDYPSGELFF. The CDR3 DNA is TGTGCCAGCAGCCGGGACTACCCCAGCGGGGAGCTGTTTTTT.

The count of this clone is one. This chain joins TRBV6-6 and TRBJ1-6; weak D call: TRBD1 (6 bases). This CDR3 spans 15 amino acids. Deletions cut 2 bases from V and 11 bases from J, with 16 bases between. CDR1 and CDR2 from the germline V gene are MNHNY and SVGAGI (reference sequence). The chain's CDR3 is CASSYAILQGAPLHF. The CDR3 nucleotides read TGTGCCAGCAGTTACGCAATCTTACAGGGCGCACCCCTCCACTTT.

A few counts support this clone. The gene calls are TRBV2 and TRBJ1-2, with D uncertain. Germline CDR1 SNHLY, CDR2 FYNNEI. The V and J ends lost 8 bases and 0 bases respectively, with 22 bases between them. CDR3 length equals 17 residues. The chain's CDR3 is CASVIGVWALSNYGYTF. The CDR3 DNA follows: TGTGCCAGCGTCATAGGTGTTTGGGCACTTTCTAACTATGGCTACACCTTC.

The rearrangement uses TRBV7-6 and TRBJ1-5; unclear D gene. The CDR3 is made up of 13 amino acids. Looked up from germline, CDR1 is SGHVS and CDR2 is FNYEAQ. The V and J ends lost 4 bases and 2 bases respectively, with 6 bases between them. The CDR3 loop reads CASSSFGNQPQHF. CDR3 nucleotide sequence: TGTGCCAGCAGCTCCTTCGGCAATCAGCCCCAGCATTTT.

The rearrangement joins TRBV5-1 to TRBJ2-1, with TRBD1 as a possible D gene (6 bases). Trimming took 7 bases from V and 5 from J, leaving 16 bases between them. The CDR3 spans 14 residues. CDR1 and CDR2 from the germline V gene are SGHRS and YFSETQ. CDR3 in amino acids: CASWGPRADNEQFF. CDR3 in DNA: TGCGCCAGCTGGGGGCCGAGGGCCGACAATGAGCAGTTCTTC.

This clone was detected a few times. The gene calls are TRBV5-1 and TRBJ1-6; no reliable D call. Deletions cut 5 bases from V and 8 bases from J, with 11 bases between. Germline values: CDR1 SGHRS, CDR2 YFSETQ. This CDR3 has 13 residues. The CDR3: CASRAVEDSPLHF. The DNA for the CDR3 is TGCGCCAGCAGGGCGGTGGAGGATTCACCCCTCCACTTT.

The chain combines TRBV4-1 with TRBJ2-7, with TRBD1 identical over 7 bases. This CDR3 region has 17 residues. Germline V gene sequence: CDR1 MGHRA, CDR2 YSYEKL. The V segment lost 1 base and the J segment 3 bases; nucleotides outside the gene matches: 12. The CDR3 sequence: CASSQGDRRSSVYEQYF. The CDR3 DNA is TGCGCCAGCAGCCAAGGGGACAGACGGTCCTCCGTCTACGAGCAGTACTTC.

This chain's CDR3 is CASSVQEKSVGELFF. The CDR3, as DNA: TGTGCCAGCAGCGTACAGGAAAAGAGTGTCGGGGAGCTGTTTTTT. The gene calls are TRBV7-9 and TRBJ2-2; weak D call: TRBD1 (5 bases). The CDR3 length is 15 residues. The germline V and J ends were trimmed by 5 bases and 7 bases, with 17 bases remaining between them. CDR1 SEHNR and CDR2 FQNEAQ come from the germline V gene (reference sequence). Using reference TRBV7-9 and TRBJ2-2 for the parts outside the CDR3, the full variable domain is DTGVSQNPRHKITKRGQNVTFRCDPISEHNRLYWYRQTLGQGPEFLTYFQNEAQLEKSRLLSDRFSAERPKGSFSTLEIQRTEQGDSAMYLCASSVQEKSVGELFFGEGSRLTVL.

This chain uses TRBV18 with TRBJ1-5, with TRBD1 identical over 8 bases. This CDR3 is 19 amino acids long. The germline gives CDR1 KGHSH, CDR2 LQKENI. V gave up 5 bases and J gave up 0 bases; unmatched junction bases: 15. This CDR3 reads CASSSNSGTGLSSNQPQHF. CDR3 nucleotide sequence: TGTGCCAGCTCATCTAACTCCGGGACAGGCCTTTCTAGCAATCAGCCCCAGCATTTT.

The chain links TRBV30 to TRBJ1-2, with D possibly TRBD1 on 5 matching bases. Germline lookup yields CDR1 GTSNPN and CDR2 SVGIG (reference sequence). V was pared by 4 bases and J by 2 bases, with 14 bases between. This CDR3 has 14 amino acids. As DNA, the CDR3 is TGTGCCTGGACTACGCTCAGGGTAAACTATGGCTACACCTTC. Its translation is CAWTTLRVNYGYTF.

The rearrangement uses TRBV2 and TRBJ2-2, with TRBD1 as a possible D gene (5 bases). The V end lost 6 bases, the J end lost 4 bases, and 15 bases lay between the germline ends. Germline V lookup: CDR1 SNHLY, CDR2 FYNNEI. The length of the CDR3 is 15 residues. The CDR3 is CASRPTTQGTGELFF. Written as DNA, the CDR3 is TGTGCCAGCAGACCAACCACGCAGGGCACCGGGGAGCTGTTTTTT.

This clone showed up just once. The rearrangement uses TRBV28 and TRBJ2-5; 9 nucleotides align to TRBD1. There are 14 residues in the CDR3. Trimming removed 5 bases from V and 4 bases from J; junction bases left unmatched: 5. Per the germline V gene, CDR1 is MDHEN and CDR2 is SYDVKM. The DNA for the CDR3 is TGTGCCAGCAGTAACAGGGGGCGCTCAGAGACCCAGTACTTC. This translates into CASSNRGRSETQYF.

This clone was counted once. V is TRBV12-5 and J is TRBJ2-7; D perhaps matches TRBD1 (6 bases). The CDR3 is 17 residues long. Trimming left V 1 base short and J 2 bases short, with 18 bases between. Germline V gives CDR1 LGHNT, CDR2 FRNRAP. CDR3 residues: CASGLGFGADSTYEQYF. DNA of the CDR3: TGTGCTAGTGGTTTGGGGTTTGGAGCGGACAGCACCTACGAGCAGTACTTC.